Listed here are 30 T cell receptor beta chains from one sample, sequenced in a study of blood T cell repertoires in COVID-19. TCRdb's table, derived via immunoSEQ multiplex PCR, lists solely in-frame clones and lacks some. The sample includes about 230,000 clones, around 78% of them seen just once. The material sequenced was peripheral blood. The receptors here all came from a woman aged 70-85 years with active or convalescent COVID-19.

This clone was seen a handful of times. The chain combines TRBV11-2 with TRBJ2-2; D is uncertain. This CDR3 has 17 amino acids. With 0 bases removed from V and 0 bases from J, the gap between germline ends came to 11 bases. Germline lookup yields CDR1 SGHAT and CDR2 FQNNGV. The CDR3 loop reads CASSLEPESSNTGELFF. The CDR3 nucleotides read TGTGCCAGCAGCTTAGAGCCCGAGTCTTCGAACACCGGGGAGCTGTTTTTT.

CDR3 protein: CASSAGQVAYQFF. The CDR3 DNA reads TGTGCCAGCAGCGCCGGACAGGTGGCCTATCAGTTCTTT. The J gene is TRBJ1-1, the V gene TRBV5-4; 7 bases are shared with TRBD1. CDR1 SGHNT and CDR2 YYREEE come from the germline V gene (reference sequence). J gave up 14 bases and V 4 bases, and 14 bases lay outside the gene matches. The CDR3 length is 13 residues.

This chain uses TRBV29-1 with TRBJ1-2, with D unclear. The V gene's germline CDR1 is SQVTM and CDR2 ANQGSEA. This CDR3 is built from 12 residues. Trimming removed 6 bases from V and 3 bases from J, with 11 bases in between. The CDR3 DNA reads as TGCAGCGTAGGAGAACGGGACTATGGCTACACCTTC. It specifies CSVGERDYGYTF.

V usage is TRBV7-6 and J usage is TRBJ1-4; 9 positions match TRBD1. The CDR3 totals 15 residues. Germline V gene lookup returns CDR1 SGHVS and CDR2 FNYEAQ. The V segment lost 5 bases and the J segment 6 bases; nucleotides outside the gene matches: 7. Here the CDR3 reads CASSQQQGADEKLFF. In DNA form, the CDR3 reads TGTGCCAGCAGCCAGCAACAGGGGGCTGATGAAAAACTGTTTTTT.

The CDR3 protein is CASSRAGVLTDTQYF. As DNA, the CDR3 is TGTGCCAGCAGCCGAGCGGGAGTCTTGACAGATACGCAGTATTTT. The chain joins TRBV28 to TRBJ2-3, with TRBD2 matching over 8 bases. Per the germline V gene, CDR1 is MDHEN and CDR2 is SYDVKM. V lost 6 bases to trimming and J lost 3 bases; unmatched junction nucleotides: 8. The CDR3 consists of 15 residues. Supplemented by reference TRBV28 and TRBJ2-3, the full variable domain reads DVKVTQSSRYLVKRTGEKVFLECVQDMDHENMFWYRQDPGLGLRLIYFSYDVKMKEKGDIPEGYSVSREKKERFSLILESASTNQTSMYLCASSRAGVLTDTQYFGPGTRLTVL.

This chain connects TRBV6-4 to TRBJ1-1; D may be TRBD1 (5 bases). The CDR3 runs 15 residues. Per the germline V gene, CDR1 is MRHNA and CDR2 is SNTAGT. V was clipped by 2 bases and J by 1 base, with 11 bases between them. CDR3 DNA sequence: TGTGCCAGCAGTGACCCTCCCAGGGAGAACACTGAAGCTTTCTTT. This encodes CASSDPPRENTEAFF.

The chain joins TRBV5-1 to TRBJ2-7; D might be TRBD1 (8 bases). The germline V gene encodes CDR1 SGHRS and CDR2 YFSETQ. The ends were cut back, 4 bases at V and 2 bases at J, with 19 bases in the middle. The CDR3 totals 16 residues. CDR3 in DNA: TGCGCCAGCAGCGGGGGGGTGGACAGGGTGGCCTACGAGCAGTACTTC. Protein sequence: CASSGGVDRVAYEQYF.

This chain joins TRBV6-6 and TRBJ2-7; possibly TRBD1 for D (6 bases). Germline V gene sequence: CDR1 MNHNY, CDR2 SVGAGI (reference sequence). CDR3 length: 14 residues. V lost 2 bases, J lost 1 base, and 9 bases lay in between. The DNA of the CDR3 is TGTGCCAGCAGTTACAGACAGGAATCCTACGAGCAGTACTTC. It specifies CASSYRQESYEQYF.

Written as DNA, the CDR3 is TGTGCCAGCAGCCGCGGCCGAGGGACAGGGTATGGCTACACCTTC. Protein: CASSRGRGTGYGYTF. The gene calls are TRBV3-1 (or the pseudogene TRBV3-2) and TRBJ1-2, with TRBD1 identical over 9 bases. Germline V gene data show CDR1 as LGHDT and CDR2 as YNNKEL (reference sequence). The CDR3 is 15 amino acids. Trimming at V came to 4 bases and at J to 5 bases, leaving 8 bases not matched to a gene.

This chain joins TRBV10-3 and TRBJ2-3; tentatively, D is TRBD2 (7 bases). This CDR3 region has 13 residues. From germline, CDR1 is ENHRY and CDR2 SYGVKD. Trimming pared 8 bases from V and 6 bases from J, leaving 15 bases between. The CDR3 region has the DNA TGTGCCATCCAGAGGGGGGGCGCCGATACGCAGTATTTT. It encodes CAIQRGGADTQYF.

The gene calls are TRBV4-2 and TRBJ2-3, with D possibly matching TRBD2 (7 bases). V lost 1 base, J lost 4 bases, and 18 bases lay in between. There are 17 residues in the CDR3. CDR1 is LGHNA, CDR2 YNFKEQ, per germline. CDR3 protein: CASSQGRRGGLSDTQYF. CDR3 nucleotides: TGTGCCAGCAGCCAAGGTCGGAGGGGGGGCCTCTCAGATACGCAGTATTTT.

This rearrangement joins TRBV30 to TRBJ1-1; 9 bases align to TRBD1. CDR3 length: 14 amino acids. Germline V gene data show CDR1 as GTSNPN and CDR2 as SVGIG (reference sequence). V lost 1 base and J lost 3; bases outside the gene matches: 3. CDR3 nucleotide sequence: TGTGCCTGGAGTGCAGGGACAGGGTACACTGAAGCTTTCTTT. It yields the protein CAWSAGTGYTEAFF.

This chain connects TRBV11-3 to TRBJ1-1; no firm D call. Trimming left V 5 bases short and J 1 base short, with 5 bases between. Germline loops: CDR1 SGHNT, CDR2 YENEEA. This CDR3 has 12 residues. The CDR3 sequence: CASSHKNTEAFF. In DNA, the CDR3 is TGTGCCAGCAGCCACAAGAACACTGAAGCTTTCTTT.

The chain joins TRBV2 to TRBJ2-3; 13 bases fit TRBD2. Trimming cost V 6 bases and J 2 bases; bases outside gene matches: 8. Germline CDR1 is SNHLY and CDR2 is FYNNEI. The CDR3 runs 17 residues. The CDR3 nucleotides read TGTGCCAGCAGCGAGGGGGGGACTAGCGGGGTCACAGATACGCAGTATTTT. Translating gives CASSEGGTSGVTDTQYF. The complete variable domain, with remaining parts taken from reference TRBV2 and TRBJ2-3, reads EPEVTQTPSHQVTQMGQEVILRCVPISNHLYFYWYRQILGQKVEFLVSFYNNEISEKSEIFDDQFSVERPDGSNFTLKIRSTKLEDSAMYFCASSEGGTSGVTDTQYFGPGTRLTVL.

The J gene is TRBJ1-4, the V gene TRBV5-4; 7 nucleotides agree with TRBD1. The length of the CDR3 is 14 residues. CDR1 and CDR2 from the germline V gene are SGHNT and YYREEE (reference sequence). V shed 3 bases, J shed 5 bases, and the junction held 4 bases outside the gene matches. The CDR3 sequence: CASSWDRTNEKLFF. CDR3 DNA: TGTGCCAGCAGCTGGGACAGAACGAATGAAAAACTGTTTTTT.

This sequence joins TRBV7-2 and TRBJ2-5, with D possibly matching TRBD2 (5 bases). The germline V gene has CDR1 SGHTA and CDR2 FQGNSA. Trimming pared 8 bases from V and 0 bases from J, leaving 19 bases between. CDR3 size: 16 residues. CDR3: CASARASAGNQETQYF. The CDR3 DNA follows: TGTGCCAGCGCGAGGGCCTCGGCGGGCAACCAAGAGACCCAGTACTTC.

This rearrangement joins TRBV2 to TRBJ2-1; D not certain. The CDR3 is 15 amino acids. Germline lookup yields CDR1 SNHLY and CDR2 FYNNEI. V was pared by 6 bases and J by 0 bases, with 12 bases between. The CDR3 DNA reads as TGTGCCAGCAGGTTTACCGCGTACTCCTACAATGAGCAGTTCTTC. Its protein is CASRFTAYSYNEQFF. The variable domain in full, with the rest retrieved from reference TRBV2 and TRBJ2-1, is EPEVTQTPSHQVTQMGQEVILRCVPISNHLYFYWYRQILGQKVEFLVSFYNNEISEKSEIFDDQFSVERPDGSNFTLKIRSTKLEDSAMYFCASRFTAYSYNEQFFGPGTRLTVL.

The V and J genes are TRBV2 and TRBJ2-5; weak D call: TRBD2 (5 bases). Germline loops: CDR1 SNHLY, CDR2 FYNNEI. Trimming pared 7 bases from V and 4 bases from J, leaving 16 bases between. This CDR3 spans 14 amino acids. The CDR3 sequence: CASNWKRLGETQYF. As DNA, the CDR3 is TGTGCCAGCAATTGGAAGCGGCTGGGAGAGACCCAGTACTTC.

The chain is built from TRBV9 and TRBJ2-1; D gene uncertain. The CDR3 has 12 residues. In germline, CDR1 is SGDLS, CDR2 YYNGEE. V was clipped by 0 bases and J by 6 bases, with 4 bases between them. This CDR3 is CASSVDGNEQFF. The CDR3 DNA sequence: TGTGCCAGCAGCGTAGACGGCAATGAGCAGTTCTTC.

CDR3 in DNA: TGTGCCAGTTACGGGGCAGGGGGTCCTCGAGAGACCCAGTACTTC. Its protein product is CASYGAGGPRETQYF. This chain links TRBV28 with TRBJ2-5, with 7 bases lining up with TRBD1. Trimming cost V 9 bases and J 4 bases; bases outside gene matches: 14. The CDR3 length is 15 residues. From germline, CDR1 is MDHEN and CDR2 SYDVKM. Supplemented by reference TRBV28 and TRBJ2-5, the full variable domain reads DVKVTQSSRYLVKRTGEKVFLECVQDMDHENMFWYRQDPGLGLRLIYFSYDVKMKEKGDIPEGYSVSREKKERFSLILESASTNQTSMYLCASYGAGGPRETQYFGPGTRLLVL.

For this clone: Other DNA sequences in this sample translate to the same CDR3. The V call is TRBV7-9, the J call TRBJ1-5; TRBD1 might be the D (6 bases). This CDR3 has 13 residues. In germline, CDR1 is SEHNR, CDR2 FQNEAQ (reference sequence). Deletions cut 3 bases from V and 5 bases from J, with 8 bases between. The CDR3 here is CASSLGADQPQHF. DNA for the CDR3: TGTGCCAGCAGCTTGGGGGCAGATCAGCCCCAGCATTTT. Drawing the rest from reference TRBV7-9 and TRBJ1-5, the complete variable domain is DTGVSQNPRHKITKRGQNVTFRCDPISEHNRLYWYRQTLGQGPEFLTYFQNEAQLEKSRLLSDRFSAERPKGSFSTLEIQRTEQGDSAMYLCASSLGADQPQHFGDGTRLSIL.

The chain has TRBV6-5 and TRBJ2-1; D not certain. The CDR3 runs to 15 residues. V gave up 5 bases and J gave up 1 base, with 12 bases separating them. The germline gives CDR1 MNHEY, CDR2 SVGAGI. The CDR3 coding sequence is TGTGCCAGCAGTCTGGAGAGGTTTTCCTACAATGAGCAGTTCTTC. Protein product: CASSLERFSYNEQFF.

The rearrangement uses TRBV7-2 and TRBJ2-3, with 12 bases that match TRBD2. Germline V lookup: CDR1 SGHTA, CDR2 FQGNSA. Losses at the gene ends were 5 bases for V and 8 bases for J; bases not matched to a gene: 8. The CDR3 runs to 15 residues. The CDR3 loop reads CASSRRLAGGSTQYF. Here the CDR3 DNA reads TGTGCCAGCAGCCGGCGGCTAGCGGGGGGGTCTACGCAGTATTTT.

This chain connects TRBV10-3 to TRBJ2-7; either TRBD1 or TRBD2 may supply D (5 bases each). This CDR3 region has 14 residues. CDR1 ENHRY and CDR2 SYGVKD come from the germline V gene. The V end lost 6 bases, the J end lost 1 base, and 13 bases lay between the germline ends. The CDR3 DNA follows: TGTGCCATCAGAGAGGGGCAATCGTCCTACGAGCAGTACTTC. It translates to CAIREGQSSYEQYF.

The rearrangement uses TRBV5-1 and TRBJ2-5, with a tentative D call TRBD1 (6 bases). The CDR3 loop spans 13 amino acids. Germline CDR1 reads SGHRS; CDR2 reads YFSETQ. Trimming removed 5 bases at V and 2 bases at J, with 10 bases between. CDR3: CASSGGQQETQYF. The CDR3 DNA follows: TGCGCCAGCAGTGGAGGACAGCAAGAGACCCAGTACTTC.

This chain links TRBV19 with TRBJ2-7; 9 nucleotides agree with TRBD2. V was pared by 3 bases and J by 0 bases, with 3 bases of the junction left unmatched. Germline lookup yields CDR1 LNHDA and CDR2 SQIVND (reference sequence). The CDR3 is 15 amino acids. The CDR3 loop reads CASSMRLADSYEQYF. CDR3 nucleotides: TGTGCCAGTAGTATGCGACTAGCGGACTCCTACGAGCAGTACTTC.

The chain links TRBV14 to TRBJ2-1, with D perhaps matching TRBD1 (6 bases). Germline CDR1 and CDR2: SGHDN and FVKESK. CDR3 length: 13 residues. V was pared by 0 bases and J by 9 bases, with 9 bases between. The CDR3 coding sequence is TGTGCCAGCAGCCAAGAACGAGGGGGTGAGCAGTTCTTC. Its protein product is CASSQERGGEQFF.

The CDR3 bases are TGTGCCAGCAGTCCCCGGGTCAGGACGAGCGGGTCCTACGAGCAGTACTTC. Its protein is CASSPRVRTSGSYEQYF. The chain carries TRBV27 and TRBJ2-7; a weak D match, TRBD2 (6 bases). Deletions cut 5 bases from V and 1 base from J, with 21 bases between. This CDR3 contains 17 residues. The germline gives CDR1 MNHEY, CDR2 SMNVEV (reference sequence).

The V gene is TRBV6-2 or TRBV6-3, the J gene TRBJ1-5; 8 bases align to TRBD1. The CDR3 spans 15 residues. V trimming: 5 bases; J trimming: 9 bases; junction bases outside the gene matches: 12. Per the germline V gene, CDR1 is MNHEY and CDR2 is SVGEGT. The CDR3 reads CASSLIRDRLRPQHF. The CDR3 nucleotides read TGTGCCAGCAGTCTAATCCGGGACAGGTTACGGCCCCAGCATTTT.

This sequence joins TRBV5-1 and TRBJ2-4; 7 nucleotides match TRBD1. With V trimmed by 7 bases and J by 0 bases, 7 bases remained unmatched. This CDR3 comprises 15 residues. Looked up from germline, CDR1 is SGHRS and CDR2 is YFSETQ. The CDR3 bases are TGCGCCAGCCGACAGGGCCCTCTAGCCAAAAACATTCAGTACTTC. This sequence encodes CASRQGPLAKNIQYF. The whole variable domain, filled in from reference TRBV5-1 and TRBJ2-4, reads KAGVTQTPRYLIKTRGQQVTLSCSPISGHRSVSWYQQTPGQGLQFLFEYFSETQRNKGNFPGRFSGRQFSNSRSEMNVSTLELGDSALYLCASRQGPLAKNIQYFGAGTRLSVL.